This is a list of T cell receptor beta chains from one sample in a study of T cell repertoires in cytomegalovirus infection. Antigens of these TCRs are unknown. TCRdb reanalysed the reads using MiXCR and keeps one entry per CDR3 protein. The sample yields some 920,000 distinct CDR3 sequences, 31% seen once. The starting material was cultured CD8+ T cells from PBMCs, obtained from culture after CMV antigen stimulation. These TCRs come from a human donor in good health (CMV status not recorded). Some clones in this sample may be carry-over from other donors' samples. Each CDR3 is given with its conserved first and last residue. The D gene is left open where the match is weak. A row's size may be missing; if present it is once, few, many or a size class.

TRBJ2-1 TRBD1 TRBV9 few CASSITGGAHNEQFF TGTGCCAGCAGCATAACAGGGGGCGCCCACAATGAGCAGTTCTTC
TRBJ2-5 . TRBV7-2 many CASTPAPYFFQETQYF TGTGCCAGCACCCCTGCACCCTACTTCTTCCAAGAGACCCAGTACTTC
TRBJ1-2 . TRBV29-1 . CSSTANGGYTF TGCAGCTCGACAGCAAATGGAGGCTACACCTTC
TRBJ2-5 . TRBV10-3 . CAISDLGGTETQYF TGTGCCATCAGTGACTTGGGTGGGACGGAGACCCAGTACTTC
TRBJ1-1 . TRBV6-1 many CASSELLSAVVGTEAFF TGTGCCAGCAGTGAATTGCTCTCGGCCGTTGTGGGCACTGAAGCTTTCTTT
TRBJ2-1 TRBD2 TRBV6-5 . CASSYSSSGGAINEQFF TGTGCCAGCAGTTACTCGTCTAGCGGGGGGGCCATCAATGAGCAGTTCTTC
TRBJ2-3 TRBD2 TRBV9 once CASSALLRGLAYSTDTQYF TGTGCCAGCAGCGCCCTACTCCGGGGACTAGCGTATAGCACAGATACGCAGTATTTT
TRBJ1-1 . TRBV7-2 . CASSLGMGPPEAFF TGTGCCAGCAGCTTAGGGATGGGACCCCCTGAAGCTTTCTTT
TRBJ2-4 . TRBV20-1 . CSAKRPGPHDLSGNIQYF TGCAGTGCCAAACGACCGGGACCTCATGACTTATCGGGAAACATTCAGTACTTC
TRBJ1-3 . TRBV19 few CASSSGIRSGNTIYF TGTGCCAGTAGTAGCGGGATTCGATCCGGAAACACCATATATTTT
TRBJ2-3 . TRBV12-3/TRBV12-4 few CASSSPWGVGSLDGTDTQYF TGTGCCAGCAGTTCTCCATGGGGAGTTGGGAGTTTGGATGGCACAGATACGCAGTATTTT
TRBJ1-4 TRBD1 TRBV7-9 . CASRKTGEVTNEKLFF TGTGCCAGCAGGAAAACAGGGGAAGTAACTAATGAAAAACTGTTTTTT
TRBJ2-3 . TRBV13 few CASSLSWSDASTDTQYF TGTGCCAGCAGCTTATCCTGGAGTGACGCAAGCACAGATACGCAGTATTTT
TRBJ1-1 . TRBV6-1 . CASHTEAFF TGTGCCAGCCACACTGAAGCTTTCTTT
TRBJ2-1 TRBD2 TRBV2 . CASTGLAGGIYNEQFF TGTGCCAGCACGGGACTAGCGGGGGGGATCTACAATGAGCAGTTCTTC
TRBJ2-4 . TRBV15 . CATWTGTAKNIQYF TGTGCCACGTGGACCGGGACAGCCAAAAACATTCAGTACTTC
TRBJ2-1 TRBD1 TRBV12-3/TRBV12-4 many CASSWTGNEQFF TGTGCCAGCAGCTGGACAGGGAATGAGCAGTTCTTC
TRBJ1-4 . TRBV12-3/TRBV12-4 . CASSLTVTDEKLFF TGTGCCAGCAGTTTGACAGTGACCGATGAAAAACTGTTTTTT
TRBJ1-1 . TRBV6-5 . CASSYSGGRPEAFF TGTGCCAGCAGTTACTCGGGAGGGAGGCCTGAAGCTTTCTTT
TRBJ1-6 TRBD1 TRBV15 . CATSRDWGDRSNSPLHF TGTGCCACCAGCAGAGATTGGGGGGACAGGTCTAATTCACCCCTCCACTTT
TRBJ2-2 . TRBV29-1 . CSVEKWGTTGELFF TGCAGCGTTGAGAAATGGGGCACCACCGGGGAGCTGTTTTTT
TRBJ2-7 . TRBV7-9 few CASSSRREQYF TGTGCCAGCAGCAGCCGGAGGGAGCAGTACTTC
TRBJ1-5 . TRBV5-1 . CASTNVPGNQPQHF TGCGCCAGCACCAACGTCCCCGGCAATCAGCCCCAGCATTTT
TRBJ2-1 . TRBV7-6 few CASSPRGRGNEQFF TGTGCCAGCAGCCCGAGGGGGAGGGGCAATGAGCAGTTCTTC
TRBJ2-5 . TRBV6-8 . CASSYFDQETQYF TGTGCCAGCAGTTACTTTGATCAAGAGACCCAGTACTTC
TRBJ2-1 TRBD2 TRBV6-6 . CASSSLAGGVRSYNEQFF TGTGCCAGCAGTTCACTAGCGGGGGGCGTCCGCTCCTACAATGAGCAGTTCTTC
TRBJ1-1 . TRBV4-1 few CASSQARLNTEAFF TGCGCCAGCAGCCAAGCTCGGCTCAACACTGAAGCTTTCTTT
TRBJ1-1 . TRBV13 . CASSFRGHSEAFF TGTGCCAGCAGCTTCCGGGGGCATAGTGAAGCTTTCTTT
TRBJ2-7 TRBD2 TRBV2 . CAYRTSDHYEQYF TGTGCCTACAGGACTAGCGACCACTACGAGCAGTACTTC
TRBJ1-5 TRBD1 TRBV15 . CATSRTRDRGGQPQHF TGTGCCACCAGCAGGACTAGGGACAGGGGAGGTCAGCCCCAGCATTTT
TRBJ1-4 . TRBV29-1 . CSVGQHQEEKDGATNEKLFF TGCAGCGTCGGCCAACATCAGGAGGAGAAAGATGGTGCAACTAATGAAAAACTGTTTTTT
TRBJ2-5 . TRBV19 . CASSNGPSPGETQYF TGTGCCAGTAGTAATGGGCCCAGTCCCGGGGAGACCCAGTACTTC
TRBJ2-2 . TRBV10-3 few CAISESWNTGELFF TGTGCCATCAGTGAGTCTTGGAACACCGGGGAGCTGTTTTTT
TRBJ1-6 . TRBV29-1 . CSVEDPLSLSPLHF TGCAGCGTTGAAGATCCACTTAGCCTTTCGCCCCTCCACTTT
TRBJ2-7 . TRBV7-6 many CASSPRTDSYEQYF TGTGCCAGCAGCCCGAGGACAGACTCCTACGAGCAGTACTTC
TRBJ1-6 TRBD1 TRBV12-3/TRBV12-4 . CASSFDRGLRPPHF TGTGCCAGCAGTTTTGACAGGGGCCTTCGACCCCCCCACTTT
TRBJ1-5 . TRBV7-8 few CASSLRRDPRTPQHF TGTGCCAGCAGCTTACGCCGGGACCCAAGGACGCCCCAGCATTTT
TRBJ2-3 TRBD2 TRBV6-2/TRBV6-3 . CASSPRLAASTDTQYF TGTGCCAGCAGTCCCCGACTAGCGGCGAGCACAGATACGCAGTATTTT
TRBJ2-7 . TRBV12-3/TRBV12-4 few CASSLNLHEQYF TGTGCCAGCAGTCTAAATCTCCACGAGCAGTACTTC
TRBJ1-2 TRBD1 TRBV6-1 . CASSDGRDRVDGYTF TGTGCCAGCAGTGACGGCCGGGACAGGGTTGATGGCTACACCTTC
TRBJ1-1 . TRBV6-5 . CASSPLLTDTEAFF TGTGCCAGCAGTCCCTTATTGACTGACACTGAAGCTTTCTTT
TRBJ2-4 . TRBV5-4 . CASSLWGNIRNIQYF TGTGCCAGCAGCTTGTGGGGGAATATCCGAAACATTCAGTACTTC
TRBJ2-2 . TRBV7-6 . CASSLAPGPTNTGELFF TGTGCCAGCAGCTTAGCCCCGGGGCCGACGAACACCGGGGAGCTGTTTTTT
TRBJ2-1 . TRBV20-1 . CSAGETGLGSYNEQFF TGCAGTGCTGGAGAGACAGGTTTGGGCTCCTACAATGAGCAGTTCTTC
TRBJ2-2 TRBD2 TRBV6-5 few CASSYIAGVVVPGELFF TGTGCCAGCAGTTACATTGCGGGGGTTGTCGTCCCCGGGGAGCTGTTTTTT
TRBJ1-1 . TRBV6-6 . CASISKQALIF TGTGCCAGCATTTCAAAGCAGGCTCTGATTTTT
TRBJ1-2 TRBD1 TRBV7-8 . CASSPNRGQGYTF TGTGCCAGCAGCCCGAACAGGGGACAAGGCTACACCTTC
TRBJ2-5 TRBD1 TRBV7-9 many CASSLRRTGGQETQYF TGTGCCAGCAGCTTAAGGCGGACAGGGGGTCAAGAGACCCAGTACTTC
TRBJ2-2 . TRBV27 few CASSLNYRNTGELFF TGTGCCAGCAGTTTAAACTACAGGAACACCGGGGAGCTGTTTTTT
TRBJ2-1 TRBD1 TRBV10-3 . CAISAAGTGTLREQFF TGTGCCATCAGTGCCGCCGGGACAGGGACCCTCCGGGAGCAGTTCTTC
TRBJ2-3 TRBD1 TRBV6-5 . CASSYLWPASGTGQDTQYF TGTGCCAGCAGTTACCTTTGGCCCGCGTCCGGGACAGGGCAAGATACGCAGTATTTT
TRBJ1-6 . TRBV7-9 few CASSSGGVHNSPLHF TGTGCCAGCAGCTCCGGGGGCGTCCATAATTCACCCCTCCACTTT
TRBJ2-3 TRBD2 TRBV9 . CASSVEGTSRDTQYF TGTGCCAGCAGCGTAGAAGGGACTAGTAGAGATACGCAGTATTTT
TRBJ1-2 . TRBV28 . CASSPIWRSYGYTF TGTGCCAGCAGTCCTATATGGCGTAGCTATGGCTACACCTTC
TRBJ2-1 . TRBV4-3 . CASSQATSYHEQFF TGCGCCAGCAGCCAAGCGACTAGTTATCATGAGCAGTTCTTC
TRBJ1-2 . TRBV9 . CASSVEGVLGYTF TGTGCCAGCAGCGTAGAAGGGGTGCTTGGCTACACCTTC
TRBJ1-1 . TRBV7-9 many CASSLDSLEAFF TGTGCCAGCAGCCTAGACAGCCTAGAAGCTTTCTTT
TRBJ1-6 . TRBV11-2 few CASSEWGDGNSPLHF TGTGCCAGCAGCGAATGGGGGGACGGTAATTCACCCCTCCACTTT
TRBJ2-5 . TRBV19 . CASSRRDAGETQYF TGTGCCAGTAGCCGAAGGGACGCGGGCGAGACCCAGTACTTC